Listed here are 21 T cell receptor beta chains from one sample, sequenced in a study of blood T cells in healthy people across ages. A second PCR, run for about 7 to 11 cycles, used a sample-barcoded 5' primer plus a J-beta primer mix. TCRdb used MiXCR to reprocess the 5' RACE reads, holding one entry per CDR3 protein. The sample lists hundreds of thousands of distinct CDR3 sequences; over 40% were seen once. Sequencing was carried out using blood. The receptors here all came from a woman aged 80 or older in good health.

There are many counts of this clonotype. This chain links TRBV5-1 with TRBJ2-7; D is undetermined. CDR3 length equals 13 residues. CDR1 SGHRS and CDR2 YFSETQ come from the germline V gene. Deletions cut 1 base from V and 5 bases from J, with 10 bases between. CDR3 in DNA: TGCGCCAGCAGCTTGTATGCGGTAGACGAGCAGTACTTC. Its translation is CASSLYAVDEQYF.

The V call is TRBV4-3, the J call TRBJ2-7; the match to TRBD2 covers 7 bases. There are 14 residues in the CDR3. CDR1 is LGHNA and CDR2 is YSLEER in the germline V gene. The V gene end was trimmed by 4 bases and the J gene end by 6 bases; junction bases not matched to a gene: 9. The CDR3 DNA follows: TGCGCCAGCAGCCCACAGCCGGGCGGGAGCGAGCAGTACTTC. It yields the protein CASSPQPGGSEQYF.

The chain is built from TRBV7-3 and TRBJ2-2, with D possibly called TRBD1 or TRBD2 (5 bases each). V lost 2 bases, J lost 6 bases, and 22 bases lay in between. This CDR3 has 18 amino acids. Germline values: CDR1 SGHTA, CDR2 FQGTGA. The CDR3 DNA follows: TGTGCCAGCAGCTTATCGGGTCGGGGCAGCAGAAGGGCCGGGGAGCTGTTTTTT. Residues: CASSLSGRGSRRAGELFF.

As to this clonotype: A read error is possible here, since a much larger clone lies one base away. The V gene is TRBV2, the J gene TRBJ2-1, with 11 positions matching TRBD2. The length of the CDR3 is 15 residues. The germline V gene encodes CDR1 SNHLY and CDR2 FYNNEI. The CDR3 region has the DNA TGTGCCAGCAGTCCGGGACTAGCGGACTACGATGAGCAGTTCTTC. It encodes CASSPGLADYDEQFF.

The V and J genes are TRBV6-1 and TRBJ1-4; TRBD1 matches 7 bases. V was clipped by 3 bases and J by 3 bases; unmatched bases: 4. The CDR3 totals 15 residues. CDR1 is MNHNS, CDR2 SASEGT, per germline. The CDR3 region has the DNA TGTGCCAGCAGTGAGGGGACAGCTCCTAATGAAAAACTGTTTTTT. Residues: CASSEGTAPNEKLFF.

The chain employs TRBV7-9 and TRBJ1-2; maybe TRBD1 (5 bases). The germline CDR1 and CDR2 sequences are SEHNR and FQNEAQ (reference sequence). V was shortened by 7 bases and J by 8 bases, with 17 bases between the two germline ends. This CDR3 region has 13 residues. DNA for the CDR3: TGTGCCAGCACCGGCTCTGGGGGTGGAGGCTACACCTTC. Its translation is CASTGSGGGGYTF.

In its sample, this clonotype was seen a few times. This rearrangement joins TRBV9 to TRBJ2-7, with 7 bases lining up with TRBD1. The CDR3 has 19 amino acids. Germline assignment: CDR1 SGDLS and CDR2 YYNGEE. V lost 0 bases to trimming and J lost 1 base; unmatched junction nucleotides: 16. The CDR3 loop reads CASSVVMIEGTVISYEQYF. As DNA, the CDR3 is TGTGCCAGCAGCGTAGTTATGATTGAGGGGACAGTCATTTCCTACGAGCAGTACTTC. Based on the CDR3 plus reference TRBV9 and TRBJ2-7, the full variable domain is DSGVTQTPKHLITATGQRVTLRCSPRSGDLSVYWYQQSLDQGLQFLIQYYNGEERAKGNILERFSAQQFPDLHSELNLSSLELGDSALYFCASSVVMIEGTVISYEQYFGPGTRLTVT.

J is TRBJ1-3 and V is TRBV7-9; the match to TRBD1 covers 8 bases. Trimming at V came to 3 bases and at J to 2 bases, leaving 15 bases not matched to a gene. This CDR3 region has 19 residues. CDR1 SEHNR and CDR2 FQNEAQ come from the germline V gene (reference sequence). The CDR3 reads CASSFGQGVGRGAGNTIYF. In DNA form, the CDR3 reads TGTGCCAGCAGCTTCGGACAGGGAGTAGGCCGAGGCGCTGGAAACACCATATATTTT.

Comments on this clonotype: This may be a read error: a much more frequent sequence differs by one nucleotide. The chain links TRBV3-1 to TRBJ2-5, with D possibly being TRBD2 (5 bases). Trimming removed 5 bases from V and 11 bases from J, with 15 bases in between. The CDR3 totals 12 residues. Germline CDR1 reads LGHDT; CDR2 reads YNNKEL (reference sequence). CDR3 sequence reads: CASSSLANEQYF. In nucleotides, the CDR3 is TGTGCCAGCAGCTCCTTAGCGAATGAGCAGTACTTC.

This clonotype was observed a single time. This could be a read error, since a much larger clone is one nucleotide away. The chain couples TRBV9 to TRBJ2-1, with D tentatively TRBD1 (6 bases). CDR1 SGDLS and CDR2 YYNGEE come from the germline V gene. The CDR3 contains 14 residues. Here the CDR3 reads CASSASTGSNKQFF. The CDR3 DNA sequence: TGTGCCAGCAGCGCTAGTACAGGGAGCAATAAGCAGTTCTTC.

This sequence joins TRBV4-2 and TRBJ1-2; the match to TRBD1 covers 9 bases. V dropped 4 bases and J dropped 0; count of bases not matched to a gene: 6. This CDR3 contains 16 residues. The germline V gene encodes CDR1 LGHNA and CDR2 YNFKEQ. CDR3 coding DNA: TGTGCCAGCAGCCTTACAGGGGGCACCGCTAACTATGGCTACACCTTC. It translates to CASSLTGGTANYGYTF.

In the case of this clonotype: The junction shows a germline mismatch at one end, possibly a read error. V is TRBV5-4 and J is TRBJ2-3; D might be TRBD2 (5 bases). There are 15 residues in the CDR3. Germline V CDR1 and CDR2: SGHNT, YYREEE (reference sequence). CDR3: CAGSLDGGLTDTQYF. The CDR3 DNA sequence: TGTGCCGGCAGCCTGGATGGCGGACTCACAGATACGCAGTATTTT.

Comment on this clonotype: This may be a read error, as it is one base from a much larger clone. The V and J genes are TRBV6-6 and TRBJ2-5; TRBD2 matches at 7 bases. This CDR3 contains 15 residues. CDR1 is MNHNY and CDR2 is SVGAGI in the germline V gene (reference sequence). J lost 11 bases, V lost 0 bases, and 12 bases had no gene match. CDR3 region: CASSYSSGTNNEQYF. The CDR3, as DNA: TGTGCCAGCAGTTACTCCAGCGGGACGAACAATGAGCAGTACTTC.

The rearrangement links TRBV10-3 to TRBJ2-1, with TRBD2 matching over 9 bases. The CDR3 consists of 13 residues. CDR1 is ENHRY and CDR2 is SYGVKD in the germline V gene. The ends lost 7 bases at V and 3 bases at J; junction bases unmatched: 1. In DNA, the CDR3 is TGTGCCATCAATAGCGGGGGCTACAATGAGCAGTTCTTC. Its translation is CAINSGGYNEQFF.

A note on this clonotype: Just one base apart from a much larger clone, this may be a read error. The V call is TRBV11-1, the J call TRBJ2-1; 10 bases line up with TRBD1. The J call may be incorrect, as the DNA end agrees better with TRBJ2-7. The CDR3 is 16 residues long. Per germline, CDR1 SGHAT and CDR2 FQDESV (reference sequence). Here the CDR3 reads CASSPRDRGSYNEQYF. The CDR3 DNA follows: TGTGCCAGCAGCCCCCGGGACAGGGGTTCCTACAATGAGCAGTACTTC.

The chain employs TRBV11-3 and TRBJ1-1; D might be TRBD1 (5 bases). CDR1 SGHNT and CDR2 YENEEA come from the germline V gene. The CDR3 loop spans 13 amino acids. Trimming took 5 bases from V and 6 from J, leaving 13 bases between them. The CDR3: CASSRGQTSEAFF. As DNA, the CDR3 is TGTGCCAGCAGCCGGGGCCAGACGTCTGAAGCTTTCTTT. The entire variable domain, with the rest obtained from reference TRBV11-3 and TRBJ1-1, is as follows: EAGVVQSPRYKIIEKKQPVAFWCNPISGHNTLYWYLQNLGQGPELLIRYENEEAVDDSQLPKDRFSAERLKGVDSTLKIQPAELGDSAVYLCASSRGQTSEAFFGQGTRLTVV.

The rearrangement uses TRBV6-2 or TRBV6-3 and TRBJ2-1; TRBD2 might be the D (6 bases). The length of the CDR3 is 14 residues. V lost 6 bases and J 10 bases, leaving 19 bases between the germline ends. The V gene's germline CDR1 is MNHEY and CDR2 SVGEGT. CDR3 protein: CASSRAVTGAEQFF. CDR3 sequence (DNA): TGTGCCAGCAGCCGGGCAGTAACGGGAGCGGAGCAGTTCTTC.

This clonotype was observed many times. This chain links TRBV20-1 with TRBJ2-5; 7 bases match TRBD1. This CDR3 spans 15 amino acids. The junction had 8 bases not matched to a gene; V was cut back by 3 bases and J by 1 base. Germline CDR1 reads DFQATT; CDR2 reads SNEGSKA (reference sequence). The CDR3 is CSASMTGDSQETQYF. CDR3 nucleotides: TGCAGTGCTAGCATGACCGGGGACAGCCAAGAGACCCAGTACTTC.

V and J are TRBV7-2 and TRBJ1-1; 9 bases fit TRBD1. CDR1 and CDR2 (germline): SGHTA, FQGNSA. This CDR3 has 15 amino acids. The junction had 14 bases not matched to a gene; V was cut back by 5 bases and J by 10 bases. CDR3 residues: CASSTRAGTGSRAFF. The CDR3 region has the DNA TGTGCCAGCAGCACCAGGGCCGGGACAGGGAGTAGAGCTTTCTTT.

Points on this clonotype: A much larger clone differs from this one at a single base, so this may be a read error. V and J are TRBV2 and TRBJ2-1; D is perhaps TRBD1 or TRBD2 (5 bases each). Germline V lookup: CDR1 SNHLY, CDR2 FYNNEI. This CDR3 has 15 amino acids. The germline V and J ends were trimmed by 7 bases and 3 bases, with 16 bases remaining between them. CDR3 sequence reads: CASMRDGANYNEQFF. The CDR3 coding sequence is TGTGCCAGCATGAGGGACGGGGCAAACTACAATGAGCAGTTCTTC.

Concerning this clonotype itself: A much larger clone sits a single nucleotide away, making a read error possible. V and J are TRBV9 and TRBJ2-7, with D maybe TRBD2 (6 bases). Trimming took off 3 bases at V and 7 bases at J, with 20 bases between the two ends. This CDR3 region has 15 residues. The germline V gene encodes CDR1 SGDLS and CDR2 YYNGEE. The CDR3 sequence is CASSAPGTYYNEQYF. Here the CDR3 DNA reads TGTGCCAGCAGCGCCCCCGGGACTTATTACAATGAGCAGTACTTC. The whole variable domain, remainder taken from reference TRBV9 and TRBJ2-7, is DSGVTQTPKHLITATGQRVTLRCSPRSGDLSVYWYQQSLDQGLQFLIQYYNGEERAKGNILERFSAQQFPDLHSELNLSSLELGDSALYFCASSAPGTYYNEQYFGPGTRLTVT.